This T cell receptor beta chain was captured by sequencing in a study of blood T cell repertoires in COVID-19. The wider study: Samples taken during acute and convalescent COVID-19 were collected in the United States, Italy and Spain. PBMCs, B-cell-depleted T cells, or T cells were the source of the cDNA or gDNA that made up the material.

Original processing methods: Estimation of nucleated cell counts relied on the amplification of reference gene primers. TCRdb's table, derived via immunoSEQ multiplex PCR, lists solely in-frame clones and lacks some. That table is the source of V, J and clone size, and D and trimming were worked out from the DNA. Of 70,000 to 90,000 clones listed, 83% are singletons. V dropped 5 bases and J dropped 1 base, with 12 bases sitting between them. Germline V gene lookup returns CDR1 WNHNN and CDR2 SYGVQD (reference sequence). The CDR3 spans 15 residues. The sequence came from a human donor in a cohort sampled during active COVID-19. This chain uses TRBV10-1 with TRBJ1-3; D not resolved. The specimen was peripheral blood. The CDR3 spells CASSKRASSGNTIYF. The DNA of the CDR3 is TGCGCCAGCAGTAAAAGAGCGTCTTCTGGAAACACCATATATTTT.